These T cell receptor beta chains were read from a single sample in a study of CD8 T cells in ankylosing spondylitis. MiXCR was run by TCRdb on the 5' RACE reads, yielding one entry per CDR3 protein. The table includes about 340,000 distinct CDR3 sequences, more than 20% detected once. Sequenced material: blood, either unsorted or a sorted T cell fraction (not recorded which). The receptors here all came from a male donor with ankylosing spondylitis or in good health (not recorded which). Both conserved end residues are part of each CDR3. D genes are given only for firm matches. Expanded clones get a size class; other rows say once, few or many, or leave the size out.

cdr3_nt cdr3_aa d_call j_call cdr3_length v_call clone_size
TGCAGCCTTGCGGAGGGGGGCGGGGGCAATGAGCAGTTCTTC CSLAEGGGGNEQFF - TRBJ2-1 14 TRBV29-1 -
TGTGCCATCAGTGAGCCGTCACCTCGCTCCTACAATGAGCAGTTCTTC CAISEPSPRSYNEQFF - TRBJ2-1 16 TRBV10-3 -
TGTGCCAGCAGTGCGACAGGGCCGGGGGAGCAGTACTTC CASSATGPGEQYF TRBD1 TRBJ2-7 13 TRBV2 few
TGTGCCACGGGGGACCGGATCAATGAGCAGTTCTTC CATGDRINEQFF - TRBJ2-1 12 TRBV24-1 -
TGTGCCAGCAGCCAAGATAAAGGGTCCTTCTACGAGCAGTACTTC CASSQDKGSFYEQYF - TRBJ2-7 15 TRBV4-2 -
TGCGCCAGCAGCCAAGAGGGCTACCGGTCGACCACCGGGGAGCTGTTTTTT CASSQEGYRSTTGELFF - TRBJ2-2 17 TRBV4-1 -
TGCGCCAGTACCGGACAGGCCTACCAAGAGACCCAGTACTTC CASTGQAYQETQYF TRBD1 TRBJ2-5 14 TRBV5-1 few
TGTGCCAGCAAGGACGAGGGTTTGGGGAACACTGAAGCTTTCTTT CASKDEGLGNTEAFF - TRBJ1-1 15 TRBV6-4 -
TGTGCGGGAGGGGGGACAGGGGGCGGCATCACTGAAGCTTTCTTT CAGGGTGGGITEAFF TRBD1 TRBJ1-1 15 TRBV10-3 -
TGTGCCAGCAGTTTAACTAGCTCCTACGAGCAGTACTTC CASSLTSSYEQYF - TRBJ2-7 13 TRBV12-3/TRBV12-4 many
TGTGCCAGCAGTTTCGAACAGGGGGTTGAGCCCCAGCATTTT CASSFEQGVEPQHF TRBD1 TRBJ1-5 14 TRBV28 -
TGTGCCAGCAGTTACAGGGGGGGGGACACCGGGGAGCTGTTTTTT CASSYRGGDTGELFF - TRBJ2-2 15 TRBV6-5 -
TGTGCCAGCAGCCAAGATTCAGGGATCGGGGAGCTGTTTTTT CASSQDSGIGELFF - TRBJ2-2 14 TRBV14 few
TGCAGCGTTCCCAGAGGACAGGCTAAGTTCTTC CSVPRGQAKFF TRBD1 TRBJ2-1 11 TRBV29-1 -
TGCAGCGTTGATAGAGAGGGGGGTGAGCAGTTCTTC CSVDREGGEQFF - TRBJ2-1 12 TRBV29-1 many
TGTGCCAGCCGTACATTAACAGATACGCAGTATTTT CASRTLTDTQYF - TRBJ2-3 12 TRBV5-4 few
TGCAGCGGACGAAAACCGAACACCGGGGAGCTGTTTTTT CSGRKPNTGELFF - TRBJ2-2 13 TRBV29-1 -
TGTGCCAGTAGTCCTCCCGCCCGATACGAGCAGTACTTC CASSPPARYEQYF - TRBJ2-7 13 TRBV19 -
TGTGCCAGCAGTTACCGAGGAGCGGCGAACACAGATACGCAGTATTTT CASSYRGAANTDTQYF - TRBJ2-3 16 TRBV6-5 few
TGCAGCGCTGACGGGGAGCGGGGTGACCCCTACAATGAGCAGTTCTTC CSADGERGDPYNEQFF TRBD2 TRBJ2-1 16 TRBV29-1 -
TGTGCCAGCAGCTTAGCCGCTAGCGGGGGGTACGAGCAGTACTTC CASSLAASGGYEQYF TRBD2 TRBJ2-7 15 TRBV7-9 few
TGTGCCAGCAGCTTTGGGCACACTGAAGCTTTCTTT CASSFGHTEAFF - TRBJ1-1 12 TRBV11-2 -
TGTGCCAGTGGCGCAGACAATCCCTACGAGCAGTACTTC CASGADNPYEQYF - TRBJ2-7 13 TRBV2 -
TGTGCCAGCAGTCCCACGACGGACAAAACCGGGGAGCTGTTTTTT CASSPTTDKTGELFF - TRBJ2-2 15 TRBV12-3/TRBV12-4 few
TGTGCCAGCAGCTTACAGGCCCCGGGGTACACTGAAGCTTTCTTT CASSLQAPGYTEAFF - TRBJ1-1 15 TRBV7-9 -
TGTGCCAGCAGCGAAAGTTTGGACAGCCACTACGAGCAGTACTTC CASSESLDSHYEQYF - TRBJ2-7 15 TRBV7-9 -
TGTGCCAGCAGCCTAAGATTGGACAGGGGAGGTGAGACCCAGTACTTC CASSLRLDRGGETQYF TRBD1 TRBJ2-5 16 TRBV12-3/TRBV12-4 few
TGTGCCAGCAGCCCACTGAATTTCGTAAACCATCGGGATACGCAGTATTTT CASSPLNFVNHRDTQYF - TRBJ2-3 17 TRBV14 -
TGTGCCAGCAGCTTATTCGCGGGAGAGCAGTTCTTC CASSLFAGEQFF - TRBJ2-1 12 TRBV7-6 few
TGTGCCAGCACCTACACCGGGACGGCCCGGCCTGGGGCCAACGTCCTGACTTTC CASTYTGTARPGANVLTF - TRBJ2-6 18 TRBV6-1 few
TGCGCCAGCAGCCAAGAGGGGTTGCGCACTGAAGCTTTCTTT CASSQEGLRTEAFF - TRBJ1-1 14 TRBV4-1 few
TGTGCCATCAGTGAGCAAGACAGGGGGGAGACCCAGTACTTC CAISEQDRGETQYF TRBD1 TRBJ2-5 14 TRBV10-3 few
TGCGCCAGCAGCCTGACCCTGATTTTTGACGGGGAGCTGTTTTTT CASSLTLIFDGELFF - TRBJ2-2 15 TRBV4-1 few
TGTGCCAGCAGGACAGGGAGGACCTACAATGAGCAGTTCTTC CASRTGRTYNEQFF - TRBJ2-1 14 TRBV7-8 few
TGTGCCAGCAGCCCGAGGTGGAAACTGTTTTTT CASSPRWKLFF - TRBJ1-4 11 TRBV21-1 few
TGTGCCAGCAGCATGCAACTGCTTCGCACAGATACGCAGTATTTT CASSMQLLRTDTQYF - TRBJ2-3 15 TRBV11-2 -
TGTGCCAGCAGGGGGGACGGAAGAATCTACGAGCAGTACTTC CASRGDGRIYEQYF - TRBJ2-7 14 TRBV12-3/TRBV12-4 -
TGCAGTGCTAGAGTCCTTTTGAGCTCCTACAATGAGCAGTTCTTC CSARVLLSSYNEQFF - TRBJ2-1 15 TRBV20-1 few
TGTGCCACCAGCAAGGGCGAGGGGGTGTGGCCAGATACGCAGTATTTT CATSKGEGVWPDTQYF - TRBJ2-3 16 TRBV15 few
TGCAGTGCTAGAGCACTTGTGGACACTTACACAGATACGCAGTATTTT CSARALVDTYTDTQYF - TRBJ2-3 16 TRBV20-1 few
TGTGCCAGCAGCCGGGACCATGGGGGGAACACTGAAGCTTTCTTT CASSRDHGGNTEAFF - TRBJ1-1 15 TRBV7-3 -
TGCAGCGTTGAGACAGGGCCCACTGAAGCTTTCTTT CSVETGPTEAFF TRBD1 TRBJ1-1 12 TRBV29-1 few
TGTGCCAGCAGTCCCCGGGTAGCGGACCCCAGGGAGACCCAGTACTTC CASSPRVADPRETQYF - TRBJ2-5 16 TRBV12-3/TRBV12-4 -
TGCGCCAGCAGCCAACCCCCGGGCCAGAGCTCCTACGAGCAGTACTTC CASSQPPGQSSYEQYF - TRBJ2-7 16 TRBV4-1 -
TGTGCCAGCAGTCACCATAGAACCCAAGAGGGCTCCTACGAGCAGTACTTC CASSHHRTQEGSYEQYF - TRBJ2-7 17 TRBV12-3/TRBV12-4 few
TGTGCCACCAGCCATACAGCGGGTGTCTCCTACGAGCAGTACTTC CATSHTAGVSYEQYF - TRBJ2-7 15 TRBV3-1 -
TGTGCCAGCAGCTCCGATAACTCGGGGCAGTACTTC CASSSDNSGQYF - TRBJ2-7 12 TRBV7-6 -
TGCGCCAGCAGCTTCGCGGGGACCGGGGAGCTGTTTTTT CASSFAGTGELFF - TRBJ2-2 13 TRBV5-1 many
TGCGCCAGCAGCCAACTGACCCGCCCAGATACGCAGTATTTT CASSQLTRPDTQYF - TRBJ2-3 14 TRBV4-1 few
TGTGCCAGCAGGACAGGGTGTTCCTATAATTCACCCCTCCACTTT CASRTGCSYNSPLHF TRBD1 TRBJ1-6 15 TRBV7-3 few
TGTGCCACCAGTGATGAGGACAGGTTACCTTTCACAGATACGCAGTATTTT CATSDEDRLPFTDTQYF TRBD1 TRBJ2-3 17 TRBV24-1 -
TGCAGTGCTAGAGATACCGGCGGGGGCCTCGGCTACGAGCAGTACTTC CSARDTGGGLGYEQYF - TRBJ2-7 16 TRBV20-1 few
TGTGCCAGCAGCCGGAGGGGAATTACAGCAAACCCTAGCACAGATACGCAGTATTTT CASSRRGITANPSTDTQYF - TRBJ2-3 19 TRBV5-6 -